Sequencing of this TCR beta chain was carried out in a study of OX40 agonist ivuxolimab in advanced cancers. Study background: Dose-escalation cases comprised hepatocellular carcinoma, melanoma, renal cell or head and neck cancer. Eligibility admitted prior anti-PD-1, anti-PD-L1 or anti-CTLA-4 therapy; 40% had some.

Sequencing was performed with immunoSEQ multiplex PCR; in TCRdb, only in-frame clones are kept and a portion is missing. The data show tens of thousands of clones, nearly 95% seen once. The input for sequencing was CD4+ or CD8+ T cells sorted from blood, taken in a trial of the OX40 agonist ivuxolimab. The origin of this receptor is an adult with an advanced solid tumor such as melanoma, head and neck, liver or kidney cancer.

Written as DNA, the CDR3 is TGTGCCAGCAGTTTATTTGGGTCTAGCGGCACGGCTAAATACAATGAGCAGTTCTTC. Translation gives CASSLFGSSGTAKYNEQFF. J is TRBJ2-1 and V is TRBV27; TRBD2 matches at 7 bases. V was clipped by 1 base and J by 4 bases; unmatched bases: 16. CDR1 is MNHEY and CDR2 is SMNVEV in the germline V gene (reference sequence). CDR3 size: 19 residues.